Below are 18 T cell receptor beta chains sequenced from a single sample in a study of blood T cells in healthy people across ages. The use of a sample-barcoded 5' primer and a J-beta primer mix characterized a second PCR of about 7 to 12 cycles. TCRdb redid the calling of the 5' RACE reads with MiXCR, one entry per CDR3 protein. The table lists roughly 800,000 distinct CDR3 sequences, 20% to 30% of them singletons. The same sample was also used in a study of T cells of mothers and their children.

Sequencing input: blood. Every receptor here comes from a boy younger than 18 in good health.

Only a few counts were recorded for this clonotype. The J gene is TRBJ2-5, the V gene TRBV11-2; 11 nucleotides line up with TRBD2. Trimming took 5 bases from V and 7 from J; bases not matched to a gene: 9. Germline CDR1 is SGHAT and CDR2 is FQNNGV. The CDR3 length is 15 residues. The CDR3: CASSDRLAGWGTQYF. The DNA for the CDR3 is TGTGCCAGCAGCGACCGACTAGCGGGATGGGGGACCCAGTACTTC.

This clonotype was found a few times. This chain connects TRBV12-3 or TRBV12-4 to TRBJ2-7; 7 bases are a match to TRBD1. There are 14 residues in the CDR3. The ends lost 7 bases at V and 4 bases at J; junction bases unmatched: 10. CDR3 bases: TGTGCCAGCACTAACATAGGGACAGAGTACGAGCAGTACTTC. This translates into CASTNIGTEYEQYF.

The V gene is TRBV7-6, the J gene TRBJ2-5; TRBD2 agrees at 9 bases. The germline V gene encodes CDR1 SGHVS and CDR2 FNYEAQ. J gave up 1 base and V 7 bases, and 10 bases lay outside the gene matches. CDR3 size: 16 residues. The CDR3 sequence is CASTDLAGISQETQYF. Written as DNA, the CDR3 is TGTGCCAGCACCGATCTAGCGGGGATATCCCAAGAGACCCAGTACTTC.

The rearrangement joins TRBV19 to TRBJ1-2; perhaps TRBD1 as D (5 bases). Deletions cut 4 bases from V and 4 bases from J, with 13 bases between. The CDR3 extends over 14 amino acids. Germline CDR1 is LNHDA and CDR2 is SQIVND (reference sequence). The CDR3 DNA reads TGTGCCAGTAGTAAAGAGGGCAGGGCCTATGGCTACACCTTC. Encoded protein: CASSKEGRAYGYTF.

This clonotype was seen a few times. The rearrangement joins TRBV11-3 to TRBJ2-5; tentatively, D is TRBD1 (5 bases). The J call is uncertain, as TRBJ2-1 better fits the DNA end. Looked up from germline, CDR1 is SGHNT and CDR2 is YENEEA. The CDR3 length is 13 residues. CDR3 bases: TGTGCCAGCTGCCTCCGGCAGGGAAATGAGCAGTTCTTC. Translating it yields CASCLRQGNEQFF.

This chain joins TRBV11-2 and TRBJ2-1; a weak D match, TRBD2 (6 bases). Trimming shortened V by 3 bases and J by 3 bases, and 18 bases separated the two germline ends. This CDR3 region has 17 residues. CDR1 and CDR2 from the germline V gene are SGHAT and FQNNGV. DNA for the CDR3: TGTGCCAGCAGCTTCCCCTCGAATAGCGGAGGCTACAATGAGCAGTTCTTC. Protein sequence: CASSFPSNSGGYNEQFF.

This clonotype came up a few times. V usage is TRBV20-1 and J usage is TRBJ2-5; 8 nucleotides align to TRBD2. The tail of the sequence fits TRBJ2-1 better, so the J call may be wrong. The V gene's germline CDR1 is DFQATT and CDR2 SNEGSKA (reference sequence). CDR3 length equals 15 residues. CDR3 sequence (DNA): TGCAGTGCCTTCGACCCCTCGGGGGGGGGCGATGAGCAGTTCTTC. It specifies CSAFDPSGGGDEQFF.

This chain uses TRBV29-1 with TRBJ1-1; D unclear. V gave up 6 bases and J gave up 2 bases, with 16 bases separating them. The CDR3 has 14 amino acids. CDR1 SQVTM and CDR2 ANQGSEA come from the germline V gene. Written as DNA, the CDR3 is TGCAGCGTAGAGTTAATTTTAGCCAACACTGAAGCTTTCTTT. It translates to CSVELILANTEAFF.

This rearrangement joins TRBV6-6 to TRBJ2-5; D is unresolved. The germline V gene has CDR1 MNHNY and CDR2 SVGAGI (reference sequence). CDR3 size: 11 residues. Trimming took 6 bases from V and 1 from J, leaving 3 bases between them. The DNA of the CDR3 is TGTGCCAGCAGAACCCAAGAGACCCAGTACTTC. It translates to CASRTQETQYF.

V and J are TRBV4-1 and TRBJ2-5, with D unresolved. The CDR3 is made up of 16 amino acids. Germline V lookup: CDR1 MGHRA, CDR2 YSYEKL. Trimming cost V 4 bases and J 4 bases, with 19 bases left between them. This CDR3 reads CASSPTIGETGETQYF. In nucleotides, the CDR3 is TGCGCCAGCAGCCCCACGATAGGCGAAACGGGAGAGACCCAGTACTTC.

V usage is TRBV20-1 and J usage is TRBJ1-4, with TRBD1 as a possible D gene (6 bases). The germline gives CDR1 DFQATT, CDR2 SNEGSKA (reference sequence). The ends were cut back, 6 bases at V and 5 bases at J, with 13 bases in the middle. The CDR3 consists of 13 residues. CDR3 protein: CSALDRLNEKLFF. In nucleotides, the CDR3 is TGCAGTGCCCTTGACAGGTTAAATGAAAAACTGTTTTTT.

This clonotype came up a few times. The gene calls are TRBV20-1 and TRBJ2-7, with D unresolved. This CDR3 comprises 14 residues. Germline V gene lookup returns CDR1 DFQATT and CDR2 SNEGSKA (reference sequence). V gave up 1 base and J gave up 2 bases, with 12 bases separating them. CDR3 in DNA: TGCAGTGCTAGAGCAAGGGCCGTAACCTACGAGCAGTACTTC. Its translation: CSARARAVTYEQYF.

This clonotype showed up just a few times. The junction departs from germline at one end; a sequencing error may be responsible. The chain links TRBV7-7 to TRBJ2-1; TRBD2 aligns across 12 bases. The germline V gene has CDR1 SSHAT and CDR2 FNYEAQ (reference sequence). This CDR3 is built from 15 residues. The CDR3 DNA follows: TGTGCTAGCAGTCCACTAGCGGGGGGTATCAATGAGCAGTTCTTC. It is translated as CASSPLAGGINEQFF. The full variable domain, rest sourced from reference TRBV7-7 and TRBJ2-1, is GAGVSQSPRYKVTKRGQDVTLRCDPISSHATLYWYQQALGQGPEFLTYFNYEAQPDKSGLPSDRFSAERPEGSISTLTIQRTEQRDSAMYRCASSPLAGGINEQFFGPGTRLTVL.

CDR3 region: CASTGTVYGYTF. The CDR3 region has the DNA TGTGCCAGCACCGGGACAGTCTATGGCTACACCTTC. The gene calls are TRBV7-9 and TRBJ1-2; 7 nucleotides line up with TRBD1. V shed 7 bases, J shed 4 bases, and the junction held 3 bases outside the gene matches. In germline, CDR1 is SEHNR, CDR2 FQNEAQ (reference sequence). This CDR3 region has 12 residues.

This clonotype was recorded a few times. The rearrangement joins TRBV6-2 or TRBV6-3 to TRBJ1-2; 9 nucleotides agree with TRBD1. The ends lost 6 bases at V and 0 bases at J; junction bases unmatched: 8. Germline CDR1 is MNHEY and CDR2 is SVGEGT. This CDR3 region has 16 residues. The CDR3 sequence: CASSGRQGGSNYGYTF. In nucleotides, the CDR3 is TGTGCCAGCAGCGGACGACAGGGGGGTTCTAACTATGGCTACACCTTC.

This clonotype appeared a few times. This sequence joins TRBV12-5 and TRBJ2-4, with D possibly being TRBD2 (6 bases). V lost 5 bases and J 2 bases, leaving 19 bases between the germline ends. This CDR3 comprises 17 residues. Germline V gene sequence: CDR1 LGHNT, CDR2 FRNRAP. CDR3: CASGPRTGVKSKNIQYF. CDR3 nucleotide sequence: TGTGCTAGTGGTCCTCGGACGGGGGTAAAGTCCAAAAACATTCAGTACTTC.

This clonotype appeared once. The chain recombines TRBV20-1 with TRBJ2-7; D not resolved. This CDR3 spans 13 amino acids. Germline assignment: CDR1 DFQATT and CDR2 SNEGSKA (reference sequence). Trimming stripped 6 bases from V and 4 bases from J, with 16 bases between. The CDR3 region has the DNA TGCAGTGCGAGAACAATCTTCGGGTACGAGCAGTACTTC. Protein product: CSARTIFGYEQYF.

This clonotype was seen only once. V is TRBV7-9 and J is TRBJ1-1; a possible D gene is TRBD1 (6 bases). Trimming cost V 1 base and J 5 bases, with 17 bases left between them. This CDR3 contains 16 residues. The germline CDR1 and CDR2 sequences are SEHNR and FQNEAQ (reference sequence). Here the CDR3 reads CASSLDPGQGRTEAFF. CDR3 DNA: TGTGCCAGCAGCTTAGATCCGGGGCAGGGGAGAACTGAAGCTTTCTTT.